This passage covers 25 T cell receptor beta chains from one sample sequenced in a study of blood T cell repertoires in COVID-19. The protocol was immunoSEQ multiplex PCR, while the TCRdb copy is restricted to in-frame clones and leaves out a portion. The sample includes roughly 75,000 clones, 75% to 95% of them seen just once. The sequencing input was peripheral blood. The receptors were gathered from a human donor in a cohort sampled during active COVID-19.

This clone was picked up one time. This rearrangement joins TRBV5-1 to TRBJ2-5; D is unclear. Germline V CDR1 and CDR2: SGHRS, YFSETQ. V shed 3 bases and J shed 3 bases, with 3 bases lying between them. The CDR3 consists of 11 residues. CDR3 region: CASSSKETQYF. CDR3 coding DNA: TGCGCCAGCAGCTCAAAAGAGACCCAGTACTTC.

The chain joins TRBV19 to TRBJ1-5; no clear D gene. The CDR3 is made up of 13 amino acids. CDR1 LNHDA and CDR2 SQIVND come from the germline V gene (reference sequence). V shed 10 bases and J shed 4 bases, with 14 bases lying between them. CDR3 bases: TGTGCCACCCAAGACACCTCTAATCAGCCCCAGCATTTT. It yields the protein CATQDTSNQPQHF. Looking up the rest from reference TRBV19 and TRBJ1-5 gives the full variable domain: DGGITQSPKYLFRKEGQNVTLSCEQNLNHDAMYWYRQDPGQGLRLIYYSQIVNDFQKGDIAEGYSVSREKKESFPLTVTSAQKNPTAFYLCATQDTSNQPQHFGDGTRLSIL.

V usage is TRBV10-2 and J usage is TRBJ1-5; a possible D gene is TRBD1 (5 bases). The CDR3 sequence is 15 residues long. Germline V gene lookup returns CDR1 WSHSY and CDR2 SAAADI. V was trimmed by 3 bases and J by 7 bases, leaving 16 bases between them. The CDR3: CASSEAGGSGQPQHF. Here the CDR3 DNA reads TGCGCCAGCAGTGAAGCTGGGGGAAGCGGGCAGCCCCAGCATTTT.

On this clone: Distinct nucleotide sequences in the sample also encode this CDR3. The DNA for the CDR3 is TGTGCCAGCAGTTTAACAGGCTATGGCTACACCTTC. Translating it yields CASSLTGYGYTF. The rearrangement links TRBV12-3 or TRBV12-4 to TRBJ1-2; a possible D gene is TRBD1 (5 bases). The ends were cut back, 2 bases at V and 4 bases at J, with 5 bases in the middle. There are 12 residues in the CDR3.

The CDR3 DNA reads as TGTGCCAGCAGCCAAGGTCAGCGGCGGGAGACCCAGTACTTC. Its protein is CASSQGQRRETQYF. The chain employs TRBV3-1 (or the pseudogene TRBV3-2) and TRBJ2-5, with D possibly being TRBD2 (5 bases). The CDR3 is made up of 14 amino acids. CDR1 and CDR2 from the germline V gene are LGHDT and YNNKEL (reference sequence). Trimming removed 1 base from V and 5 bases from J, with 11 bases in between.

The rearrangement joins TRBV6-2 or TRBV6-3 to TRBJ2-5; D perhaps matches TRBD2 (5 bases). This CDR3 comprises 16 residues. V dropped 0 bases and J dropped 0 bases, with 11 bases sitting between them. The germline V gene encodes CDR1 MNHEY and CDR2 SVGEGT. CDR3 sequence reads: CASSYSLSGYQETQYF. The DNA of the CDR3 is TGTGCCAGCAGTTACTCCCTCTCGGGATACCAAGAGACCCAGTACTTC.

This clone has a handful of counts. V is TRBV6-5 and J is TRBJ1-5; the D is unclear. Trimming cost V 6 bases and J 5 bases, with 11 bases left between them. The CDR3 is 13 residues long. Germline V gene sequence: CDR1 MNHEY, CDR2 SVGAGI. CDR3 protein: CASRFSGDQPQHF. As DNA, the CDR3 is TGTGCCAGCAGGTTCTCCGGGGATCAGCCCCAGCATTTT.

This clone was found once. V usage is TRBV4-3 and J usage is TRBJ2-1; 7 nucleotides line up with TRBD2. The CDR3 covers 17 residues. J lost 7 bases, V lost 0 bases, and 12 bases had no gene match. The germline gives CDR1 LGHNA, CDR2 YSLEER. CDR3 loop: CASSQDGRWGGLNEQFF. The CDR3 bases are TGCGCCAGCAGCCAAGACGGTCGGTGGGGGGGATTAAATGAGCAGTTCTTC.

The chain uses TRBV4-2 and TRBJ1-4, with TRBD1 identical over 8 bases. The CDR3 has 15 amino acids. Unmatched junction bases numbered 4, after V lost 5 bases and J lost 2 bases. Looked up from germline, CDR1 is LGHNA and CDR2 is YNFKEQ. CDR3 amino acids: CASSTRDRTNEKLFF. The DNA for the CDR3 is TGTGCCAGCAGCACCCGGGACAGGACTAATGAAAAACTGTTTTTT.

A single count supports this clone. This sequence joins TRBV6-1 and TRBJ2-5; D uncertain. The CDR3 has 13 amino acids. In germline, CDR1 is MNHNS, CDR2 SASEGT. Trimming cost V 2 bases and J 4 bases, with 8 bases left between them. The CDR3 region has the DNA TGTGCCAGCAGTGAAACTTCTCTAGAGACCCAGTACTTC. Translation: CASSETSLETQYF.

The rearrangement joins TRBV7-9 to TRBJ1-1, with 12 bases lining up with TRBD1. With V trimmed by 4 bases and J by 1 base, 7 bases remained unmatched. The CDR3 totals 17 residues. Germline CDR1 and CDR2: SEHNR and FQNEAQ (reference sequence). CDR3 sequence (DNA): TGTGCCAGCAGCTCACCCGGGACAGGGGGCCCGAACACTGAAGCTTTCTTT. Protein: CASSSPGTGGPNTEAFF.

This clone appeared once. The J gene is TRBJ2-1, the V gene TRBV20-1, with 10 bases fitting TRBD2. V shed 3 bases and J 7 bases; nucleotides not matched to a gene: 12. This CDR3 region has 16 residues. Germline CDR1 is DFQATT and CDR2 is SNEGSKA (reference sequence). The CDR3 DNA follows: TGCAGTGCTAGTACCCCCCAGCGGGGGGGCCGAAATGAGCAGTTCTTC. Its protein is CSASTPQRGGRNEQFF.

The gene calls are TRBV7-9 and TRBJ2-5; 9 bases are a match to TRBD2. Germline assignment: CDR1 SEHNR and CDR2 FQNEAQ (reference sequence). This CDR3 region has 18 residues. Trimming at V came to 5 bases and at J to 2 bases, leaving 15 bases not matched to a gene. CDR3 region: CASSPASGGPILQETQYF. Written as DNA, the CDR3 is TGTGCCAGCAGCCCGGCCAGCGGGGGGCCGATTCTGCAAGAGACCCAGTACTTC.

The gene calls are TRBV7-2 and TRBJ2-7; perhaps TRBD2 as D (6 bases). The CDR3 has 12 amino acids. V was trimmed by 4 bases and J by 6 bases, leaving 10 bases between them. CDR1 is SGHTA and CDR2 is FQGNSA in the germline V gene. The CDR3 spells CASSSPGGEQYF. In DNA, the CDR3 is TGTGCCAGCAGCTCCCCCGGGGGCGAGCAGTACTTC.

This chain links TRBV5-6 with TRBJ1-6; tentative D call: TRBD1 (5 bases). With 4 bases removed from V and 5 bases from J, the gap between germline ends came to 16 bases. This CDR3 comprises 16 residues. The V gene's germline CDR1 is SGHDT and CDR2 YYEEEE. The CDR3: CASSLPGGWDNSPLHF. CDR3 nucleotides: TGTGCCAGCAGCCTGCCGGGGGGATGGGATAATTCACCCCTCCACTTT.

The chain joins TRBV5-4 to TRBJ1-4, with 10 bases aligning to TRBD1. V lost 4 bases to trimming and J lost 6 bases; unmatched junction nucleotides: 3. CDR1 is SGHNT and CDR2 is YYREEE in the germline V gene (reference sequence). This CDR3 has 14 amino acids. In DNA form, the CDR3 reads TGTGCCAGCAGCCACGGACAGGGGGATGAAAAACTGTTTTTT. Translating gives CASSHGQGDEKLFF.

The V gene is TRBV4-3, the J gene TRBJ2-1; D is possibly TRBD2 (5 bases). Germline CDR1 reads LGHNA; CDR2 reads YSLEER. The CDR3 consists of 15 residues. V was trimmed by 4 bases and J by 4 bases, leaving 14 bases between them. For the CDR3, the DNA is TGCGCCAGCAGCCCAGTAGCGTCGGGGTACAATGAGCAGTTCTTC. Translation: CASSPVASGYNEQFF.

The V gene is TRBV6-5, the J gene TRBJ2-1; 10 bases fit TRBD2. The CDR3 runs to 15 residues. CDR1 is MNHEY, CDR2 SVGAGI, per germline. Unmatched junction bases numbered 6, after V lost 6 bases and J lost 4 bases. DNA for the CDR3: TGTGCCAGCAGAGGAAGCGGGGGGGCTTACAATGAGCAGTTCTTC. This codes for CASRGSGGAYNEQFF.

The chain uses TRBV2 and TRBJ1-1, with no clear D. CDR1 is SNHLY and CDR2 is FYNNEI in the germline V gene. V lost 6 bases to trimming and J lost 4 bases, with 12 bases between them. This CDR3 has 13 residues. CDR3 nucleotides: TGTGCCAGCAGCCCCTTGTCGGGCACTGAAGCTTTCTTT. This translates into CASSPLSGTEAFF. Using reference TRBV2 and TRBJ1-1 for the parts outside the CDR3, the full variable domain is EPEVTQTPSHQVTQMGQEVILRCVPISNHLYFYWYRQILGQKVEFLVSFYNNEISEKSEIFDDQFSVERPDGSNFTLKIRSTKLEDSAMYFCASSPLSGTEAFFGQGTRLTVV.

The rearrangement uses TRBV7-9 and TRBJ2-7, with 8 positions matching TRBD2. Germline V gene data show CDR1 as SEHNR and CDR2 as FQNEAQ (reference sequence). V was pared by 8 bases and J by 5 bases, with 2 bases of the junction left unmatched. The CDR3 extends over 11 amino acids. The chain's CDR3 is CASREGNEQYF. CDR3 bases: TGTGCCAGCCGGGAGGGCAACGAGCAGTACTTC.

The chain combines TRBV27 with TRBJ2-1; 13 bases align to TRBD2. The germline gives CDR1 MNHEY, CDR2 SMNVEV (reference sequence). With 3 bases clipped from V and 5 bases from J, the junction kept 4 bases outside the gene matches. The CDR3 extends over 16 amino acids. CDR3 DNA: TGTGCCAGCAGTTTTCCCGGACTAGCGGGGGACAATGAGCAGTTCTTC. Translation gives CASSFPGLAGDNEQFF.

This clone was found once. This chain joins TRBV21-1 and TRBJ2-3; TRBD2 is the table's D call, not checked against the DNA. TRBV21-1 is labeled a pseudogene. The CDR3 is 15 amino acids. DNA for the CDR3: TGTGCCAGCAGCAAGCGGGGGGACCGCACAGATACGCAGTATTTT. Its translation is CASSKRGDRTDTQYF.

The chain has TRBV9 and TRBJ1-2; 7 nucleotides agree with TRBD1. This CDR3 comprises 13 residues. Germline loops: CDR1 SGDLS, CDR2 YYNGEE. The J segment lost 7 bases and the V segment lost 1 base, leaving 4 bases of the junction unmatched. The CDR3 loop is CASSVTGVGGYTF. CDR3 nucleotide sequence: TGTGCCAGCAGCGTAACAGGGGTCGGTGGCTACACCTTC.

The rearrangement uses TRBV7-2 and TRBJ1-1, with D uncertain. CDR1 SGHTA and CDR2 FQGNSA come from the germline V gene. V was pared by 2 bases and J by 0 bases, with 16 bases between. The CDR3 is 17 amino acids. The CDR3 DNA reads TGTGCCAGCAGCTTATTATTACAGAAGGTATTGAACACTGAAGCTTTCTTT. Its protein product is CASSLLLQKVLNTEAFF. The variable domain in full, with the rest retrieved from reference TRBV7-2 and TRBJ1-1, is GAGVSQSPSNKVTEKGKDVELRCDPISGHTALYWYRQSLGQGLEFLIYFQGNSAPDKSGLPSDRFSAERTGGSVSTLTIQRTQQEDSAVYLCASSLLLQKVLNTEAFFGQGTRLTVV.

A note on this clone: This same CDR3 is encoded by further DNA sequences in the sample. The rearrangement uses TRBV5-1 and TRBJ1-4, with 11 bases that match TRBD1. This CDR3 contains 15 residues. Germline trimming cut 0 bases from V and 7 bases from J; bases unmatched to any gene: 2. The germline CDR1 and CDR2 sequences are SGHRS and YFSETQ. The CDR3 sequence: CASSLAGTGGEKLFF. Written as DNA, the CDR3 is TGCGCCAGCAGCTTGGCTGGGACAGGGGGTGAAAAACTGTTTTTT. The full variable domain, its missing parts supplied by reference TRBV5-1 and TRBJ1-4, is KAGVTQTPRYLIKTRGQQVTLSCSPISGHRSVSWYQQTPGQGLQFLFEYFSETQRNKGNFPGRFSGRQFSNSRSEMNVSTLELGDSALYLCASSLAGTGGEKLFFGSGTQLSVL.